This is a list of T cell receptor beta chains from one sample in a study of blood T cell repertoires in COVID-19. TCRdb's table, derived via immunoSEQ multiplex PCR, lists solely in-frame clones and lacks some. The sample shows about 150,000 clones, roughly four fifths of them seen only once. Material: peripheral blood. The source is a human donor with acute or convalescent COVID-19. The donor label of this sample is uncertain. Both conserved end residues are part of each CDR3. D genes are given only for firm matches. Clone size is stated in some rows and not others, as once, few, many or a class when expanded.

V gene	D gene	J gene	clone size	CDR3 protein	CDR3 DNA
TRBV10-2	NA	TRBJ1-1	once	CASRDTRNTEAFF	TGCGCCAGCAGAGACACCCGGAACACTGAAGCTTTCTTT
TRBV18	TRBD1	TRBJ2-7	NA	CASSPRTGAVTYEQYF	TGTGCCAGCTCACCGAGGACAGGGGCCGTCACCTACGAGCAGTACTTC
TRBV7-2	TRBD1	TRBJ1-2	NA	CASSVGGTGGVSGYTF	TGTGCCAGCAGCGTCGGGGGGACAGGGGGCGTGAGTGGCTACACCTTC
TRBV9	NA	TRBJ2-2	many	CASSDRVGTGELFF	TGTGCCAGCAGCGACAGGGTCGGCACCGGGGAGCTGTTTTTT
TRBV6-4	NA	TRBJ1-3	once	CARQWISGNTIYF	TGTGCCAGACAGTGGATCTCTGGAAACACCATATATTTT
TRBV19	NA	TRBJ1-5	NA	CASSAIRSNQPQHF	TGTGCCAGTAGTGCGATTCGCAGCAATCAGCCCCAGCATTTT
TRBV6-1	NA	TRBJ1-2	once	CASRTANYGYTF	TGTGCCAGCAGGACAGCTAACTATGGCTACACCTTC
TRBV9	TRBD1	TRBJ1-6	NA	CASATTRDSVNSPLHF	TGTGCCAGCGCAACCACAAGGGACAGCGTAAATTCACCCCTCCACTTT
TRBV7-8	NA	TRBJ2-2	once	CASSISRLFTGELFF	TGTGCCAGCAGCATTAGCCGATTATTCACCGGGGAGCTGTTTTTT
TRBV5-6	NA	TRBJ2-7	NA	CASSLASRGLYEQYF	TGTGCCAGCAGCTTGGCCAGCAGGGGCCTCTACGAGCAGTACTTC
TRBV12-3/TRBV12-4	NA	TRBJ1-2	once	CASSAGGKHTF	TGTGCCAGCAGTGCGGGCGGAAAGCACACCTTC
TRBV11-1	NA	TRBJ1-2	NA	CASSLRLGDGYTF	TGTGCCAGCAGTCTACGACTCGGGGATGGCTACACCTTC
TRBV6-2/TRBV6-3	TRBD2	TRBJ2-4	NA	CASNPAGGIQYF	TGTGCCAGCAACCCCGCGGGGGGGATTCAGTACTTC
TRBV7-9	TRBD1	TRBJ1-1	NA	CASSFGQGDTEAFF	TGTGCCAGCAGCTTCGGACAGGGGGACACTGAAGCTTTCTTT
TRBV5-8	TRBD2	TRBJ2-3	NA	CASSFERGVTDTQYF	TGTGCCAGCAGCTTTGAGCGGGGGGTAACAGATACGCAGTATTTT
TRBV5-3	TRBD1	TRBJ1-2	NA	CARSFEDRARFGYGYTF	TGTGCCAGAAGCTTTGAAGACAGGGCAAGATTTGGCTATGGCTACACCTTC
TRBV4-1	TRBD2	TRBJ2-5	NA	CASSPLERGGPETQYF	TGCGCCAGCAGCCCGCTAGAGCGGGGGGGCCCCGAGACCCAGTACTTC
TRBV14	NA	TRBJ1-2	NA	CASSPHAGVSGYTF	TGTGCCAGCAGCCCCCACGCAGGGGTAAGCGGCTACACCTTC
TRBV4-3	NA	TRBJ1-1	NA	CASSQDPDSPRTTEAFF	TGCGCCAGCAGCCAAGACCCGGACTCTCCCAGGACGACTGAAGCTTTCTTT
TRBV6-2/TRBV6-3	NA	TRBJ1-5	NA	CASSYGQQHQPQHF	TGTGCCAGCAGTTACGGACAGCAACATCAGCCCCAGCATTTT
TRBV19	NA	TRBJ1-5	NA	CASSISGGQPQHF	TGTGCCAGTAGTATTTCCGGAGGTCAGCCCCAGCATTTT
TRBV4-1	NA	TRBJ1-2	NA	CASSQDAGRLGLGYTF	TGCGCCAGCAGCCAAGATGCGGGGAGGTTGGGTCTTGGCTACACCTTC
TRBV5-1	NA	TRBJ1-5	NA	CASSFIGGSGQPQHF	TGCGCCAGCAGCTTCATCGGGGGGTCCGGTCAGCCCCAGCATTTT
TRBV7-8	TRBD2	TRBJ2-7	NA	CASSLAVSGASGFSYEQYF	TGTGCCAGCAGCTTAGCCGTTAGCGGGGCTTCTGGATTCTCCTACGAGCAGTACTTC
TRBV5-1	NA	TRBJ1-2	NA	CASSLSTGTGWYGYTF	TGCGCCAGCAGCCTCTCCACAGGAACAGGGTGGTATGGCTACACCTTC
TRBV19	NA	TRBJ1-1	NA	CASEDEGQNTEAFF	TGTGCCAGCGAGGACGAGGGACAGAACACTGAAGCTTTCTTT
TRBV19	TRBD1	TRBJ2-7	NA	CASSIGGTGIGYEQYF	TGTGCCAGTAGTATTGGTGGGACAGGGATCGGGTACGAGCAGTACTTC
TRBV3-1/TRBV3-2	TRBD1	TRBJ1-4	NA	CASSQDLWDSDEKLFF	TGTGCCAGCAGCCAAGATCTTTGGGACAGCGATGAAAAACTGTTTTTT
TRBV7-2	NA	TRBJ2-5	NA	CASSSLRGGQETQYF	TGTGCCAGCAGCTCCCTAAGGGGGGGGCAAGAGACCCAGTACTTC
TRBV5-1	NA	TRBJ2-2	NA	CASSSQGRDTGELFF	TGCGCCAGCAGCTCCCAGGGTAGGGACACCGGGGAGCTGTTTTTT
TRBV2	TRBD1	TRBJ1-2	once	CASIRDSKYGYTF	TGTGCCAGCATTCGGGACAGTAAATATGGCTACACCTTC
TRBV19	NA	TRBJ1-5	NA	CASSIDRGPGDSNQPQHF	TGTGCCAGTAGTATAGATCGCGGCCCAGGGGATAGCAATCAGCCCCAGCATTTT
TRBV19	TRBD1	TRBJ2-2	NA	CASSIPGGIGELFF	TGTGCCAGTAGTATCCCAGGGGGCATCGGGGAGCTGTTTTTT
TRBV5-1	TRBD1	TRBJ2-1	NA	CASSLTHTGGNEQFF	TGCGCCAGCAGCTTGACACACACAGGGGGCAATGAGCAGTTCTTC
TRBV7-9	NA	TRBJ1-2	NA	CASSLEANYGYTF	TGTGCCAGCAGCTTAGAAGCGAACTATGGCTACACCTTC
TRBV7-4	TRBD2	TRBJ2-3	NA	CASSLGLLAGNGARDTQYF	TGTGCCAGCAGCTTAGGCCTACTAGCGGGGAATGGCGCTCGGGATACGCAGTATTTT
TRBV5-6	NA	TRBJ1-3	NA	CASSFGLSPSGNTIYF	TGTGCCAGCAGCTTCGGACTTTCACCCTCTGGAAACACCATATATTTT
TRBV11-2	TRBD1	TRBJ1-2	NA	CASSPTQGVKYGYTF	TGTGCCAGCAGCCCCACCCAGGGGGTTAAATATGGCTACACCTTC
TRBV5-1	TRBD1	TRBJ2-7	NA	CASSLDGQGYEQYF	TGCGCCAGCAGCTTGGATGGACAGGGCTACGAGCAGTACTTC
TRBV7-2	NA	TRBJ1-5	few	CASSLVGGAGGQPQHF	TGTGCCAGCAGCTTAGTTGGGGGCGCAGGAGGACAGCCCCAGCATTTT
TRBV5-6	NA	TRBJ1-2	NA	CASSLGSFRGFSGYTF	TGTGCCAGCAGCTTGGGGTCGTTTAGGGGCTTCTCTGGCTACACCTTC
TRBV6-5	NA	TRBJ1-5	NA	CASRVRGSGNQPQHF	TGTGCCAGCAGGGTGCGGGGCTCGGGCAATCAGCCCCAGCATTTT
TRBV11-1	NA	TRBJ1-2	NA	CASRPLEGLYGYTF	TGTGCCAGTAGACCCTTGGAGGGCCTCTATGGCTACACCTTC
TRBV5-8	NA	TRBJ1-5	NA	CASSSRVGGNNQPQHF	TGTGCCAGCAGCTCCAGGGTGGGAGGTAACAATCAGCCCCAGCATTTT
TRBV4-1	NA	TRBJ1-1	many	CASLKGLNTEAFF	TGCGCCAGCCTCAAGGGGTTGAACACTGAAGCTTTCTTT
TRBV27	NA	TRBJ2-1	NA	CASSLGRGTSYNEQFF	TGTGCCAGCAGTTTGGGCAGGGGTACGTCTTACAATGAGCAGTTCTTC
TRBV6-5	TRBD1	TRBJ1-5	NA	CASRDRINQPQHF	TGTGCCAGCAGGGACAGGATAAATCAGCCCCAGCATTTT
TRBV12-3/TRBV12-4	NA	TRBJ2-3	NA	CASSQGTAQGQYF	TGTGCCAGCAGTCAGGGGACCGCTCAGGGGCAGTATTTT
TRBV4-1	NA	TRBJ1-3	once	CASSYDWSGNTIYF	TGCGCCAGCAGCTACGACTGGTCTGGAAACACCATATATTTT
TRBV18	TRBD2	TRBJ2-1	NA	CASSLKGLAAYNEQFF	TGTGCCAGCTCTCTCAAGGGACTAGCGGCCTACAATGAGCAGTTCTTC